Below, one TCR beta chain is given with its context. Germline-derived CDR1 and CDR2 are MNHEY and SVGEGT. The CDR3 has 15 amino acids. TCRdb reprocessed the 5' RACE reads; each CDR3 protein has one entry and no DNA is given. This table holds 160,000 or so distinct CDR3 sequences. The sample belongs to a study of monozygotic twins with inflammatory bowel disease. Material for sequencing was blood. The V gene is TRBV6-2 or TRBV6-3, the J gene TRBJ1-5; the D call from TCRdb, TRBD1, cannot be confirmed without DNA. This TCR was sampled from a human donor with ulcerative colitis or Crohn's disease, or a healthy co-twin of an affected twin (not recorded which). CDR3 loop: CASSYGGFSNQPQHF.